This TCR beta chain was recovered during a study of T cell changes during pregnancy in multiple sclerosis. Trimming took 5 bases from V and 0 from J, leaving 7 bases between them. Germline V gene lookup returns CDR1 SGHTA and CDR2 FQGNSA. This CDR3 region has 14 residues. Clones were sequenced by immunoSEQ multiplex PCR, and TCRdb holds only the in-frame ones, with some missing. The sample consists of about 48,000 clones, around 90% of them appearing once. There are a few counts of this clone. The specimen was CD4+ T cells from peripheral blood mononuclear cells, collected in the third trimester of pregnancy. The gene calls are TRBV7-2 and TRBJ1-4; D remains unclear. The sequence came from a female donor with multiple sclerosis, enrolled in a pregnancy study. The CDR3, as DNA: TGTGCCAGCAGCCACTACCCAACTAATGAAAAACTGTTTTTT. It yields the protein CASSHYPTNEKLFF.